These T cell receptor beta chains were read from a single sample in a study of blood T cell repertoires in COVID-19. Generated by immunoSEQ multiplex PCR, the TCRdb table keeps only in-frame clones and is missing some. The sample records under 75,000 clones, 80% to 90% being singletons. Specimen: peripheral blood. All receptors come from a man between 45 and 60 years old with acute or convalescent COVID-19. Each CDR3 is given with its conserved first and last residue. D genes are given only for firm matches. Some rows have no size entry. The others give once, few or many, or a class for an expanded clone.

clone_size,j_call,d_call,v_call,cdr3_nt,cdr3_aa
.,TRBJ2-3,.,TRBV9,TGTGCCAGCAGCCCGCCGGGACAACGCACAGATACGCAGTATTTT,CASSPPGQRTDTQYF
.,TRBJ2-1,.,TRBV4-1,TGCGCCAGCAGCCAAGCAGAACTAGCTCGCAATGAGCAGTTCTTC,CASSQAELARNEQFF
.,TRBJ2-3,.,TRBV29-1,TGCAGCGTTGAAGATCTGGGAGCGGACCTCACAGATACGCAGTATTTT,CSVEDLGADLTDTQYF
.,TRBJ1-5,TRBD1,TRBV2,TGTGCCAGCAGTCCCCCCGGGACAGGACACAATCAGCCCCAGCATTTT,CASSPPGTGHNQPQHF
few,TRBJ1-1,.,TRBV11-3,TGTGCCAGCAGCTTAGTAGGAGGGAGGGACACTGAAGCTTTCTTT,CASSLVGGRDTEAFF
.,TRBJ2-1,.,TRBV30,TGTGCCTGGAGTACAGGAGAAAACAATGAGCAGTTCTTC,CAWSTGENNEQFF
.,TRBJ1-5,.,TRBV3-1/TRBV3-2,TGTGCCAGCAGCCAAGGGACAGCCAATTGGTATCAGCCCCAGCATTTT,CASSQGTANWYQPQHF
.,TRBJ2-5,.,TRBV5-1,TGCGCCAGCAGCTTGGCCGTAGACCGAGGAAAGACCCAGTACTTC,CASSLAVDRGKTQYF
.,TRBJ2-1,.,TRBV6-5,TGTGCCAGCAGCGCCTACAATGAGCAGTTCTTC,CASSAYNEQFF
few,TRBJ1-1,.,TRBV12-3/TRBV12-4,TGTGCCAGCAGTAACTTCGGCACTGAAGCTTTCTTT,CASSNFGTEAFF
.,TRBJ2-1,TRBD2,TRBV3-1/TRBV3-2,TGTGCCAGCAGCCAAGAAGGCCTAGCGGGTGAGCAGTTCTTC,CASSQEGLAGEQFF
.,TRBJ1-1,TRBD1,TRBV7-2,TGTGCCAGCAGCATCACCGGGACAGCGAACACTGAAGCTTTCTTT,CASSITGTANTEAFF
.,TRBJ2-5,.,TRBV24-1,TGTGCCACCAGTGATCCCCAGGGGTCAGGGACCCAGTACTTC,CATSDPQGSGTQYF
few,TRBJ2-1,TRBD1,TRBV20-1,TGCAGTGCTACTGACAGGGACAATGAGCAGTTCTTC,CSATDRDNEQFF
.,TRBJ2-7,TRBD2,TRBV4-2,TGTGCCAGCAGCCTCGGACTAGTCTCCTACGAGCAGTACTTC,CASSLGLVSYEQYF
.,TRBJ2-1,TRBD2,TRBV30,TGTGCCTGGAGTGTACTAGCGGGAGTGAATGAGCAGTTCTTC,CAWSVLAGVNEQFF
.,TRBJ2-5,TRBD1,TRBV24-1,TGTGCCACCAGTGATTTACTGACAGGGGAGGAGACCCAGTACTTC,CATSDLLTGEETQYF
.,TRBJ1-6,TRBD1,TRBV12-3/TRBV12-4,TGTGCCACCTCGACAGGGGAGTCACCCCTCCACTTT,CATSTGESPLHF
.,TRBJ1-2,TRBD1,TRBV6-5,TGTGCCAGCAGTTATTCGGGACAGGGGGCAAATGGCTACACCTTC,CASSYSGQGANGYTF
.,TRBJ2-2,TRBD2,TRBV9,TGTGCCAGCAGCGTAGTTGGACTAGACACCGGGGAGCTGTTTTTT,CASSVVGLDTGELFF
.,TRBJ2-1,.,TRBV30,TGTGCCTGGAGTGCCGGGAGCTCCTACAATGAGCAGTTCTTC,CAWSAGSSYNEQFF
.,TRBJ2-5,.,TRBV11-3,TGTGCCAGCAGCTTAGTCCCGGGAGAGACCCAGTACTTC,CASSLVPGETQYF
.,TRBJ1-1,.,TRBV6-1,TGTGCCAGCAGTGAAGGTTGGCGAGGGCTCCCGGGTAACACTGAAGCTTTCTTT,CASSEGWRGLPGNTEAFF
.,TRBJ2-3,.,TRBV7-9,TGTGCCATCCCTACTGGAGATACGCAGTATTTT,CAIPTGDTQYF
.,TRBJ2-4,TRBD1,TRBV19,TGTGCCAGTACCCCCGGACAGGGGGTCATAGCCAAAAACATTCAGTACTTC,CASTPGQGVIAKNIQYF
.,TRBJ1-1,.,TRBV21-1,TGTGCCAGCAGCAGTTTCAGGGACAGGGGGCTCGGAAGGAGGACTTTCTTT,CASSSFRDRGLGRRTFF
.,TRBJ1-1,.,TRBV29-1,TGCAGCGTTGTAAACAGGGCCCTTAACACTGAAGCTTTCTTT,CSVVNRALNTEAFF
.,TRBJ2-1,TRBD2,TRBV11-2,TGTGCCAGCAGCTTAACCTTACTAGCGGGGAGCAATGAGCAGTTCTTC,CASSLTLLAGSNEQFF
.,TRBJ1-4,TRBD1,TRBV19,TGTGCCAGTAGTCCCGGGACAGCAACTAATGAAAAACTGTTTTTT,CASSPGTATNEKLFF
.,TRBJ2-1,TRBD2,TRBV7-2,TGTGCCAGCAGCTTAAGAGGGACTAGCAGCCCATTTGGGAATGAGCAGTTCTTC,CASSLRGTSSPFGNEQFF
.,TRBJ2-3,TRBD2,TRBV27,TGTGCCAGCAGTTTATATGGCGGGACTAGTGAATCAGATACGCAGTATTTT,CASSLYGGTSESDTQYF
.,TRBJ2-7,TRBD1,TRBV30,TGTGCCTGGAGCGAATGGACAGGGACCTACGAGCAGTACTTC,CAWSEWTGTYEQYF
.,TRBJ1-2,TRBD1,TRBV30,TGTGCCTGGAGGGGGACAGGGGGTAGGGTGGATGGCTACACCTTC,CAWRGTGGRVDGYTF
.,TRBJ2-3,.,TRBV24-1,TGTGCCACCAGTGCCCCCATAGGCGACAGGACCACAGATACGCAGTATTTT,CATSAPIGDRTTDTQYF
once,TRBJ1-6,TRBD1,TRBV11-3,TGTGCCAGCAGCTTAGGGGACAGAGGAACCGGTTCACCCCTCCACTTT,CASSLGDRGTGSPLHF
few,TRBJ2-3,.,TRBV7-3,TGTGCCAGCAGCTTAACCCCGAACACGCCGGACAGTAATACGCAGTATTTT,CASSLTPNTPDSNTQYF
.,TRBJ2-2,TRBD1,TRBV18,TGTGCCAGCTCACCTGGGACAGGGGCTATCGGGGAGCTGTTTTTT,CASSPGTGAIGELFF
.,TRBJ1-5,.,TRBV19,TGTGCCAGTAAGCGGGATCTCAATCAGCCCCAGCATTTT,CASKRDLNQPQHF
.,TRBJ2-7,.,TRBV6-5,TGTGCCAGCAGTTATTCTTACAGCATCTACGAGCAGTACTTC,CASSYSYSIYEQYF
.,TRBJ2-5,TRBD2,TRBV11-2,TGTGCCAGCAGCCCCGGGACTAGCGGGAGGGAGACCCAGTACTTC,CASSPGTSGRETQYF
.,TRBJ2-2,TRBD1,TRBV3-1/TRBV3-2,TGTGCCAGCAGCCAGACGGGGACAGGGAACACCGGGGAGCTGTTTTTT,CASSQTGTGNTGELFF
.,TRBJ2-3,.,TRBV7-2,TGTGCCAGCAGCCAAGGGGTCGATACGCAGTATTTT,CASSQGVDTQYF
.,TRBJ1-2,.,TRBV7-2,TGTGCCAGCAGCCGAGGCTCCAGGGAAGGCTACACCTTC,CASSRGSREGYTF
.,TRBJ1-4,.,TRBV7-2,TGTGCCAGCAGCTCATTCAACAGGGAAAGACTGTTTTTT,CASSSFNRERLFF
.,TRBJ1-2,.,TRBV6-5,TGTGCCAGCAGTTACGGTAGAATCCGAAACTATGGCTACACCTTC,CASSYGRIRNYGYTF
.,TRBJ2-7,TRBD1,TRBV11-2,TGTGCCAGCAGCTTAGAAAGGACAGGCCCACTCTACGAGCAGTACTTC,CASSLERTGPLYEQYF
few,TRBJ1-1,TRBD1,TRBV4-1,TGCGCCAGCAGCCCTCACAGGGGAAAGAACACTGAAGCTTTCTTT,CASSPHRGKNTEAFF
.,TRBJ2-1,.,TRBV19,TGTGCCAGTAGTACTCGGAGAGGTCTGAATGAGCAGTTCTTC,CASSTRRGLNEQFF
.,TRBJ2-2,TRBD1,TRBV5-1,TGCGCCAGCAGCGTCGACAGGGGCAGGGGGGAGCTGTTTTTT,CASSVDRGRGELFF
.,TRBJ2-3,TRBD2,TRBV29-1,TGCAGCTCCCTGGGTAGGGCGGGAGAGGGGAATACGCAGTATTTT,CSSLGRAGEGNTQYF
.,TRBJ2-1,TRBD2,TRBV28,TGTGCCAGCCCCCCTGGGGGGACTAGTACCTTCAATGAGCAGTTCTTC,CASPPGGTSTFNEQFF
.,TRBJ1-1,TRBD1,TRBV14,TGTGCCAGCAGCCAAAGGACAGGGCTGCCGAACACTGAAGCTTTCTTT,CASSQRTGLPNTEAFF
few,TRBJ1-2,.,TRBV27,TGTGCCAGCAGTTTACAATTCCCAGGGGTAGAGGGCTACACCTTC,CASSLQFPGVEGYTF
.,TRBJ2-7,.,TRBV28,TGTGCCAGCAGTGGGGGGACGGCCCCCTACGAGCAGTACTTC,CASSGGTAPYEQYF
.,TRBJ2-1,.,TRBV5-6,TGTGCCAGCAGCTTGTCGTGGGGGGAGAATGAGCAGTTCTTC,CASSLSWGENEQFF
.,TRBJ1-1,TRBD1,TRBV10-3,TGTGCCATCAGGGCTACAGGGGGCGGGTACACTGAAGCTTTCTTT,CAIRATGGGYTEAFF
few,TRBJ1-5,.,TRBV6-2/TRBV6-3,TGTGCCAGCAGTTCAGCAGCAGACTATAGCAATCAGCCCCAGCATTTT,CASSSAADYSNQPQHF
.,TRBJ1-4,.,TRBV30,TGTGCCTGGAGCCGGCTTCCGACTGGGGAAAAACTGTTTTTT,CAWSRLPTGEKLFF
.,TRBJ1-3,TRBD1,TRBV30,TGTGCCTGGAGTAAGGGACAGGGGCTTAACACCATATATTTT,CAWSKGQGLNTIYF